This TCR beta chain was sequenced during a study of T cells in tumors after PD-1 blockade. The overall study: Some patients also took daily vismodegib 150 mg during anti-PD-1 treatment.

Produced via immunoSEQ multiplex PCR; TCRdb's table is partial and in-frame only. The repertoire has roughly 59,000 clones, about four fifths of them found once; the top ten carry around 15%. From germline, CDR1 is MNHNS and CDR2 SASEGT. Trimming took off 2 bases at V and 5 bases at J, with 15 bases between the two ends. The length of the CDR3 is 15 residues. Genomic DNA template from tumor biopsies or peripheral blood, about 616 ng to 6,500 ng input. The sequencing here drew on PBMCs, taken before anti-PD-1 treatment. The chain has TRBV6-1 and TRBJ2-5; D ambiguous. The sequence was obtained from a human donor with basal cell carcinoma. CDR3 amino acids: CASSELNPPVETQYF. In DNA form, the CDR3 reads TGTGCCAGCAGTGAATTAAACCCCCCGGTGGAGACCCAGTACTTC.